This TCR beta chain was observed in a study of cytomegalovirus exposure and HLA in healthy donors. Study in general: In a previous analysis, 117 million unique TCR beta sequences were found from about 179 million T cells. Study observations and caveats: Overall, roughly 160 TCR beta chains were annotated as cytomegalovirus-associated. Links to common viral pathogens appeared, in a later analysis, for several of the most significant clusters. In an earlier analysis, about 90% or about 30%: the productive usage of most TCR beta V segments.

Germline-derived CDR1 and CDR2 are SEHNR and FQNEAQ (reference sequence). The CDR3 has 13 amino acids. With V trimmed by 4 bases and J by 11 bases, 6 bases remained unmatched. A word on this clone: The target antigen is unknown.

The PCR used 60 Vbeta and 13 Jbeta primers. The protocol was immunoSEQ multiplex PCR, while the TCRdb copy is restricted to in-frame clones and leaves out a portion. The table has around 75,000 clones, approximately 80% seen once. This receptor was taken from a man aged 35-49 years in good health and CMV-seronegative. Sequencing was performed on PBMCs. This chain links TRBV7-9 with TRBJ2-1; 9 bases are a match to TRBD1. For the CDR3, the DNA is TGTGCCAGCAGCTCAGATACAGGGGGCCAGCAGTTCTTC. As protein: CASSSDTGGQQFF.